The 15 T cell receptor beta chains presented below share a single source sample, sequenced in a study of T cells in Graves' hyperthyroidism and ophthalmopathy (dated by TCRdb to between 2018 and 2020). Library preparation employed multiplex PCR. The sample was run on an Illumina HiSeq 2000. The TCR beta CDR3 regions were amplified from the RNA transcripts. The TCR CDR3 was subjected to a first round of RT-PCR using the HTBI primer set and the Qiagen OneStep RT-PCR kit. TCRdb took the public reads, trimmed them with fastp at Q25, ran MiXCR for clone calling and kept in-frame beta chains. Entries that share a CDR3 protein sequence are merged under the most common genes and DNA. This sample lists hundreds of thousands of distinct CDR3 sequences; around 38% were detected once. The ten largest clones capture about 9% of the sample. Sequencing used blood. Receptor source: a man between 18 and 29 years old with Graves' hyperthyroidism.

The genes are TRBV6-5 and TRBJ2-5; 9 nucleotides line up with TRBD2. Germline assignment: CDR1 MNHEY and CDR2 SVGAGI. Trimming at V came to 8 bases and at J to 5 bases, leaving 15 bases not matched to a gene. The CDR3 runs to 16 residues. In DNA form, the CDR3 reads TGTGCCAGCCACCGTACTAGCGGGTCCTCATGGGAGACCCAGTACTTC. Translation gives CASHRTSGSSWETQYF.

This clonotype was detected many times. The V gene is TRBV29-1, the J gene TRBJ2-7; TRBD1 is a possible D gene (6 bases). The germline V gene has CDR1 SQVTM and CDR2 ANQGSEA. The CDR3 is 12 residues long. V was trimmed by 7 bases and J by 3 bases, leaving 13 bases between them. CDR3: CSARDTGYEQYF. The DNA of the CDR3 is TGCAGCGCCCGGGACACCGGCTACGAGCAGTACTTC.

This clonotype was seen only a few times. The chain joins TRBV7-2 to TRBJ2-7; 15 nucleotides agree with TRBD2. V lost 0 bases, J lost 2 bases, and 8 bases stayed unmatched. This CDR3 has 19 amino acids. Germline V CDR1 and CDR2: SGHTA, FQGNSA. Written as DNA, the CDR3 is TGTGCCAGCAGCTTAGCCTCTGGACTAGCGGGAGGGGCGGCCTACGAGCAGTACTTC. Its translation is CASSLASGLAGGAAYEQYF. Variable domain in full (rest from reference TRBV7-2 and TRBJ2-7): GAGVSQSPSNKVTEKGKDVELRCDPISGHTALYWYRQSLGQGLEFLIYFQGNSAPDKSGLPSDRFSAERTGGSVSTLTIQRTQQEDSAVYLCASSLASGLAGGAAYEQYFGPGTRLTVT.

There are a few counts of this clonotype. The gene calls are TRBV7-2 and TRBJ2-5; D is unclear. The CDR3 totals 14 residues. Trimming took off 5 bases at V and 8 bases at J, with 18 bases between the two ends. Germline V gene lookup returns CDR1 SGHTA and CDR2 FQGNSA. The CDR3 DNA is TGTGCCAGCAGCACCTCCTCGGGCTTGGGTACCCAGTACTTC. Its protein product is CASSTSSGLGTQYF.

At least ten counts were recorded for this clonotype. The chain uses TRBV29-1 and TRBJ2-7, with no clear D. V lost 4 bases and J lost 2, with 6 bases in between. The germline gives CDR1 SQVTM, CDR2 ANQGSEA. CDR3 length equals 11 residues. The CDR3 is CSVVSAYEQYF. The CDR3 DNA reads as TGCAGCGTTGTTTCCGCCTACGAGCAGTACTTC.

As concerns this clonotype: A much larger clonotype is one base distant, so this may be a read error. The gene calls are TRBV12-3 or TRBV12-4 and TRBJ1-1; D remains ambiguous. The CDR3 covers 13 residues. Trimming removed 4 bases from V and 0 bases from J, with 6 bases in between. The CDR3 protein is CASSWQMNTEAFF. The CDR3 DNA reads as TGTGCCAGCAGTTGGCAGATGAACACTGAAGCTTTCTTT.

In this sample, this clonotype turned up a few times. The V and J genes are TRBV25-1 and TRBJ1-6; D unclear. The germline V and J ends were trimmed by 6 bases and 7 bases, with 7 bases remaining between them. Germline loops: CDR1 MGHDK, CDR2 SYGVNS. The CDR3 spans 12 residues. This CDR3 is CASSHFNSPLHF. In DNA form, the CDR3 reads TGTGCCAGCAGCCATTTCAATTCACCCCTCCACTTT.

The genes are TRBV7-9 and TRBJ2-7, with 10 bases fitting TRBD1. Germline trimming cut 3 bases from V and 0 bases from J; bases unmatched to any gene: 5. The CDR3 is made up of 16 amino acids. The germline V gene has CDR1 SEHNR and CDR2 FQNEAQ (reference sequence). CDR3 sequence: CASSLGRTGGSYEQYF. As DNA, the CDR3 is TGTGCCAGCAGCTTGGGGAGGACAGGGGGCTCCTACGAGCAGTACTTC.

The V call is TRBV5-1, the J call TRBJ1-2; no firm D call. The CDR3 length is 14 residues. V lost 0 bases and J lost 4, with 10 bases in between. Germline V gene lookup returns CDR1 SGHRS and CDR2 YFSETQ. For the CDR3, the DNA is TGCGCCAGCAGCTTGGCCCGGGATTCCTATGGCTACACCTTC. Its protein product is CASSLARDSYGYTF.

This clonotype was seen at least ten times. The rearrangement links TRBV29-1 to TRBJ1-2, with D possibly being TRBD1 (6 bases). The CDR3 consists of 13 residues. The V gene's germline CDR1 is SQVTM and CDR2 ANQGSEA. V lost 6 bases, J lost 7 bases, and 18 bases lay in between. The CDR3 loop is CSVPTQGIGGYTF. As DNA, the CDR3 is TGCAGCGTGCCCACACAGGGAATTGGTGGCTACACCTTC.

There are a few counts of this clonotype. This rearrangement joins TRBV29-1 to TRBJ2-5; 12 bases fit TRBD2. CDR3 length: 15 amino acids. Germline V gene data show CDR1 as SQVTM and CDR2 as ANQGSEA. V trimming: 6 bases; J trimming: 5 bases; junction bases outside the gene matches: 10. The CDR3 here is CSVGLAGGGEETQYF. In DNA, the CDR3 is TGCAGCGTCGGCCTAGCGGGGGGGGGGGAGGAGACCCAGTACTTC. Looking up the rest from reference TRBV29-1 and TRBJ2-5 gives the full variable domain: SAVISQKPSRDICQRGTSLTIQCQVDSQVTMMFWYRQQPGQSLTLIATANQGSEATYESGFVIDKFPISRPNLTFSTLTVSNMSPEDSSIYLCSVGLAGGGEETQYFGPGTRLLVL.

This clonotype was detected ten times or more. The J gene is TRBJ1-6, the V gene TRBV7-9, with D maybe TRBD1 (5 bases). The ends were cut back, 5 bases at V and 10 bases at J, with 15 bases in the middle. Germline-derived CDR1 and CDR2 are SEHNR and FQNEAQ (reference sequence). The CDR3 extends over 14 amino acids. Here the CDR3 reads CASSQRGEASPLHF. CDR3 sequence (DNA): TGTGCCAGCAGCCAACGAGGGGAGGCATCACCCCTCCACTTT.

This clonotype has only a few counts. The V and J genes are TRBV12-3 or TRBV12-4 and TRBJ1-2, with D hard to call. Trimming pared 5 bases from V and 7 bases from J, leaving 17 bases between. The length of the CDR3 is 14 residues. In DNA, the CDR3 is TGTGCCAGCAGTCCCTCGGCGGGTTTGAGTGGCTACACCTTC. Its protein is CASSPSAGLSGYTF.

This clonotype occurred a few times. The chain has TRBV4-1 and TRBJ1-1; 7 bases fit TRBD1. The CDR3 sequence is 16 residues long. V gave up 0 bases and J gave up 3 bases; unmatched junction bases: 7. Per the germline V gene, CDR1 is MGHRA and CDR2 is YSYEKL. The CDR3 loop reads CASSQDQDRLYTEAFF. For the CDR3, the DNA is TGCGCCAGCAGCCAAGATCAGGACAGGTTATACACTGAAGCTTTCTTT.

This chain links TRBV29-1 with TRBJ1-1; D call uncertain. Germline values: CDR1 SQVTM, CDR2 ANQGSEA. The CDR3 spans 13 residues. Trimming removed 2 bases from V and 5 bases from J, with 12 bases in between. The CDR3 region has the DNA TGCAGCGTTGAAACGGGAGATGGGACTGAAGCTTTCTTT. Translation gives CSVETGDGTEAFF.